The rows below give T cell receptor beta chains drawn from one sample of a study of blood T cell repertoires in COVID-19. Using immunoSEQ multiplex PCR, the repertoire was profiled, and TCRdb retains in-frame clones only, with some absent. The sample holds 25,000 to 35,000 clones; around 90% are singletons and the top ten take around 8.2%. The sample taken for sequencing was peripheral blood. The source of these receptors is a man aged 70 or older with active or convalescent COVID-19. Each CDR3 is given with its conserved first and last residue. The D gene is left open where the match is weak. Not all rows give a size; the values are once, few, many and, for expanded clones, a class.

.,TRBJ1-5,TRBV7-6,TRBD1,TGTGCCAGCAGCTTGTACGACAGGGAAAACTCACCCAATCAGCCCCAGCATTTT,CASSLYDRENSPNQPQHF
.,TRBJ2-1,TRBV7-9,TRBD2,TGTGCCAGCAGCCCCAGCGGGAGCTACAATGAGCAGTTCTTC,CASSPSGSYNEQFF
.,TRBJ2-5,TRBV19,TRBD1,TGTGCCAGTCAGGACAGGGGCCGGGGAGAGACCCAGTACTTC,CASQDRGRGETQYF
.,TRBJ1-1,TRBV5-4,TRBD1,TGTGCCAGCAGCTTACAGGGGGCCACTGAAGCTTTCTTT,CASSLQGATEAFF
once,TRBJ2-3,TRBV5-1,.,TGCGCCAGCAGCTTGGCCTTCCCAGATACGCAGTATTTT,CASSLAFPDTQYF
once,TRBJ2-1,TRBV12-3/TRBV12-4,.,TGTGCCAGCAGTCGAGGTTACAATGAGCAGTTCTTC,CASSRGYNEQFF
.,TRBJ2-2,TRBV11-2,.,TGTGCCAGCCAGAAACAGGAGAACACCGGGGAGCTGTTTTTT,CASQKQENTGELFF
.,TRBJ2-5,TRBV7-6,.,TGTGCCAGCAGCTGGAATAGCGGTCGGTGGCAGGGCCGGGGGAAAGAGACCCAGTACTTC,CASSWNSGRWQGRGKETQYF
.,TRBJ2-3,TRBV7-3,TRBD2,TGTGCCAGCAGCCGTAGCGGGGGTCTTAGCACAGATACGCAGTATTTT,CASSRSGGLSTDTQYF
.,TRBJ2-7,TRBV5-1,.,TGCGCCAGCAGCTTGGTCGGACAGTTAGGCGAGCAGTACTTC,CASSLVGQLGEQYF
.,TRBJ1-2,TRBV19,.,TGTGCCAGTAGTATTGGTGCCACTTTTAACTATGGCTACACCTTC,CASSIGATFNYGYTF
.,TRBJ1-5,TRBV5-1,TRBD1,TGCGCCAGCAGCCGGACAGGAGATCAGCCCCAGCATTTT,CASSRTGDQPQHF
once,TRBJ1-1,TRBV19,.,TGTGCCAGTAGTATGGGGCGGTCGGGCAGTGCCATGAACACTGAAGCTTTCTTT,CASSMGRSGSAMNTEAFF
.,TRBJ1-5,TRBV27,TRBD1,TGTGCCAGCAGTTTGCCGGGACAGGGCCATCAGCCCCAGCATTTT,CASSLPGQGHQPQHF
.,TRBJ1-2,TRBV7-2,.,TGTGCCAGCAGCTTATTACCCCCCACCCCCACTTCGGGTGGCTACACCTTC,CASSLLPPTPTSGGYTF
.,TRBJ2-3,TRBV10-3,TRBD2,TGTGCCATCAGGGGAGGGGGCACAGATACGCAGTATTTT,CAIRGGGTDTQYF
.,TRBJ1-4,TRBV4-3,TRBD1,TGCGCCAGCAGCCAAGGGTACAGACAGGGCGAAGAAAAACTGTTTTTT,CASSQGYRQGEEKLFF
few,TRBJ1-5,TRBV30,TRBD1,TGTGCCTGGAGTGTCAAGACAGGGGGCAATCAGCCCCAGCATTTT,CAWSVKTGGNQPQHF
.,TRBJ2-3,TRBV29-1,.,TGCAGCGTCGCCCGGGACACAGATACGCAGTATTTT,CSVARDTDTQYF
.,TRBJ1-2,TRBV19,.,TGTGCCAGTAGTGCCTCGGGGGGCGCAGGAGGCTACACCTTC,CASSASGGAGGYTF
.,TRBJ1-5,TRBV7-2,.,TGTGCCAGCAGCCTAGCGAGGTCGGGGGGCAATCAGCCCCAGCATTTT,CASSLARSGGNQPQHF
.,TRBJ1-4,TRBV18,TRBD1,TGTGCCAGCTCAAAGGACAGGGGGTATGAAAAACTGTTTTTT,CASSKDRGYEKLFF
.,TRBJ2-4,TRBV5-1,.,TGCGCCAGCAGCTTGGCCACTACCCGGGAAAACATTCAGTACTTC,CASSLATTRENIQYF
.,TRBJ1-1,TRBV9,TRBD1,TGTGCCAGCAGCGCCGGACAGGGGAGGACTGAAGCTTTCTTT,CASSAGQGRTEAFF
once,TRBJ2-1,TRBV7-2,.,TGTGCCAGCAGCCCCCAGGGTGGCGGCGAGCAGTTCTTC,CASSPQGGGEQFF
few,TRBJ2-5,TRBV11-1,TRBD2,TGTGCCAGCAGGTCCGGGGGGGCCGGAGAGACCCAGTACTTC,CASRSGGAGETQYF
few,TRBJ2-7,TRBV2,.,TGTGCCAGCAGTGAAATGGGGGGGCTCGGCGACGAGCAGTACTTC,CASSEMGGLGDEQYF
.,TRBJ1-5,TRBV5-6,.,TGTGCCAGCAGCTTCTTCGGGGATAGCAATCAGCCCCAGCATTTT,CASSFFGDSNQPQHF
.,TRBJ2-5,TRBV19,.,TGTGCCAGTAGTCCACAACAGGGTAGGGGAGCAGGGGAGACCCAGTACTTC,CASSPQQGRGAGETQYF
.,TRBJ2-3,TRBV7-3,.,TGTGCCAGCAGCCCTGCGGGGGCTGAGGGAGATACGCAGTATTTT,CASSPAGAEGDTQYF
.,TRBJ2-3,TRBV5-4,TRBD2,TGTGCCAGCAGCTTGGATAGCGGGACGGGAGATACGCAGTATTTT,CASSLDSGTGDTQYF